This entry is about one T cell receptor beta chain. The sample belongs to a study of blood T cell repertoires in COVID-19. Study summary: From T cells, B-cell-depleted T cells, or PBMCs came the material, which was cDNA or gDNA.

V lost 6 bases, J lost 3 bases, and 6 bases stayed unmatched. The CDR3 length is 14 residues. CDR1 SGHDN and CDR2 FVKESK come from the germline V gene. Authors' processing steps: Cell counts per sample came from amplifying reference gene primers. Libraries were prepared by immunoSEQ multiplex PCR; TCRdb keeps only in-frame clonotypes and omits some of them. V and J calls and clone size follow that table, whereas D and trimming were derived from the DNA. The profile shows about 86,000 clones, about nine tenths of them singletons. Sequencing used peripheral blood. The source is a human donor in a cohort sampled during active COVID-19. The chain combines TRBV14 with TRBJ1-2, with TRBD1 matching 8 bases. CDR3 coding DNA: TGTGCCAGCAGACGGACAGGGAGTCACTATGGCTACACCTTC. Translating it yields CASRRTGSHYGYTF. Full variable domain (remainder filled in from reference TRBV14 and TRBJ1-2): EAGVTQFPSHSVIEKGQTVTLRCDPISGHDNLYWYRRVMGKEIKFLLHFVKESKQDESGMPNNRFLAERTGGTYSTLKVQPAELEDSGVYFCASRRTGSHYGYTFGSGTRLTVV.